One and the same sample provided the 17 T cell receptor beta chains below, sequenced in a study of blood T cell repertoires in COVID-19. Profiled with immunoSEQ multiplex PCR; TCRdb holds only in-frame clones, not every one. The sample has 200,000 or so clones; around nine tenths are singletons. Input material: peripheral blood. The receptor set was obtained from a man between 50 and 59 years old with COVID-19, enrolled during active disease.

The chain joins TRBV19 to TRBJ2-7, with 7 nucleotides matching TRBD2. Germline CDR1 is LNHDA and CDR2 is SQIVND (reference sequence). J was trimmed by 4 bases and V by 6 bases; bases with no gene match: 6. CDR3 length: 13 residues. The CDR3, as DNA: TGTGCCAGTAGCGGGGGGTCGAGATACGAGCAGTACTTC. Amino acids: CASSGGSRYEQYF. Full variable domain (rest looked up from reference TRBV19 and TRBJ2-7): DGGITQSPKYLFRKEGQNVTLSCEQNLNHDAMYWYRQDPGQGLRLIYYSQIVNDFQKGDIAEGYSVSREKKESFPLTVTSAQKNPTAFYLCASSGGSRYEQYFGPGTRLTVT.

The V gene is TRBV11-2, the J gene TRBJ2-5, with 8 nucleotides matching TRBD2. Germline CDR1 SGHAT, CDR2 FQNNGV. The CDR3 contains 15 residues. After removal of 1 base from V and 5 bases from J, the junction contained 6 bases not matched to a gene. CDR3 sequence (DNA): TGTGCCAGCAGCTTAGCTCGCGGGGGGCGGGAGACCCAGTACTTC. This encodes CASSLARGGRETQYF.

V gene TRBV6-2 or TRBV6-3 combines with J gene TRBJ1-5; the match to TRBD1 covers 9 bases. Germline lookup yields CDR1 MNHEY and CDR2 SVGEGT. Trimming removed 4 bases from V and 6 bases from J; junction bases left unmatched: 19. This CDR3 comprises 19 residues. CDR3 DNA sequence: TGTGCCAGCAGTTCTCTCTGGGGGTGGGCACAGGGGGCTAGTCAGCCCCAGCATTTT. Translated, it gives CASSSLWGWAQGASQPQHF.

The chain links TRBV27 to TRBJ1-5; 10 bases agree with TRBD1. The J segment lost 4 bases and the V segment lost 0 bases, leaving 6 bases of the junction unmatched. Germline V gene lookup returns CDR1 MNHEY and CDR2 SMNVEV (reference sequence). The CDR3 is 17 amino acids. This chain's CDR3 is CASSLSGGDRGNQPQHF. The CDR3 DNA reads TGTGCCAGCAGTTTATCGGGTGGGGACAGGGGAAATCAGCCCCAGCATTTT.

This chain connects TRBV25-1 to TRBJ2-7; 9 positions match TRBD1. CDR1 is MGHDK and CDR2 is SYGVNS in the germline V gene. J was trimmed by 3 bases and V by 5 bases; bases with no gene match: 5. This CDR3 has 14 amino acids. The CDR3, as DNA: TGTGCCAGCAGTAAGGCGACAGGGGGCTACGAGCAGTACTTC. It yields the protein CASSKATGGYEQYF.

This rearrangement joins TRBV10-3 to TRBJ1-3, with 7 bases identical to TRBD1. Per germline, CDR1 ENHRY and CDR2 SYGVKD. The CDR3 runs 14 residues. The J segment lost 7 bases and the V segment lost 0 bases, leaving 3 bases of the junction unmatched. The CDR3 DNA follows: TGTGCCATCAGTGAGTCGACAGGGATGAACACCATATATTTT. This gives the protein CAISESTGMNTIYF.

A few counts support this clone. The V and J genes are TRBV15 and TRBJ1-4; 12 bases map to TRBD1. V dropped 11 bases and J dropped 3; count of bases not matched to a gene: 4. Germline CDR1 LNHNV, CDR2 YYDKDF (reference sequence). CDR3 length: 14 amino acids. The CDR3: CAAGQGASNEKLFF. DNA of the CDR3: TGTGCCGCGGGACAGGGGGCCTCTAATGAAAAACTGTTTTTT. Filled out from reference TRBV15 and TRBJ1-4, the complete variable domain reads DAMVIQNPRYQVTQFGKPVTLSCSQTLNHNVMYWYQQKSSQAPKLLFHYYDKDFNNEADTPDNFQSRRPNTSFCFLDIRSPGLGDTAMYLCAAGQGASNEKLFFGSGTQLSVL.

A single count supports this clone. This CDR3 is CASSLMSGTVGEQYF. DNA of the CDR3: TGTGCCAGCAGCTTGATGTCCGGGACAGTGGGCGAGCAGTACTTC. The rearrangement joins TRBV7-9 to TRBJ2-7; TRBD1 agrees at 7 bases. J gave up 6 bases and V 3 bases, and 11 bases lay outside the gene matches. The germline CDR1 and CDR2 sequences are SEHNR and FQNEAQ (reference sequence). The CDR3 contains 15 residues.

The chain recombines TRBV29-1 with TRBJ1-5; TRBD1 agrees at 7 bases. CDR3 length: 12 residues. The trim removed 4 bases at V and 9 bases at J, leaving 6 bases unmatched. Germline loops: CDR1 SQVTM, CDR2 ANQGSEA. The CDR3 loop reads CSVGGQMGPQHF. CDR3 nucleotide sequence: TGCAGCGTTGGGGGACAGATGGGGCCCCAGCATTTT.

This clone was found once. The V and J genes are TRBV2 and TRBJ2-7; 9 bases map to TRBD1. V lost 6 bases and J lost 1; bases outside the gene matches: 10. Germline-derived CDR1 and CDR2 are SNHLY and FYNNEI. This CDR3 comprises 16 residues. The CDR3 nucleotides are TGTGCCAGCAGCCACAGGGGGCTGGCCCTATCCTACGAGCAGTACTTC. It yields the protein CASSHRGLALSYEQYF.

CDR3 residues: CASSEMRQGDEQFF. The CDR3 DNA reads TGTGCCAGCAGTGAAATGAGACAGGGGGATGAGCAGTTCTTC. The V and J genes are TRBV2 and TRBJ2-1; TRBD1 matches at 9 bases. The J segment lost 8 bases and the V segment lost 2 bases, leaving 4 bases of the junction unmatched. The CDR3 has 14 amino acids. CDR1 and CDR2 (germline): SNHLY, FYNNEI.

The chain combines TRBV7-2 with TRBJ2-5, with unresolved D. The V end was cut by 1 base, the J end by 1 base, with 13 bases between. Per germline, CDR1 SGHTA and CDR2 FQGNSA. This CDR3 comprises 16 residues. The CDR3 bases are TGTGCCAGCAGCTTAGGCGTTGGGCCCAGCCAAGAGACCCAGTACTTC. Amino acid sequence: CASSLGVGPSQETQYF. The complete variable domain, with remaining parts taken from reference TRBV7-2 and TRBJ2-5, reads GAGVSQSPSNKVTEKGKDVELRCDPISGHTALYWYRQSLGQGLEFLIYFQGNSAPDKSGLPSDRFSAERTGGSVSTLTIQRTQQEDSAVYLCASSLGVGPSQETQYFGPGTRLLVL.

Only a few counts were recorded for this clone. This chain uses TRBV19 with TRBJ2-5, with a tentative D call TRBD2 (6 bases). CDR1 and CDR2 from the germline V gene are LNHDA and SQIVND (reference sequence). This CDR3 region has 13 residues. V was shortened by 4 bases and J by 3 bases, with 9 bases between the two germline ends. The CDR3 region has the DNA TGTGCCAGTAGTACCACGGGGGAAGAGACCCAGTACTTC. Its translation is CASSTTGEETQYF.

This chain links TRBV11-3 with TRBJ2-3; 13 bases are shared with TRBD2. This CDR3 has 16 residues. CDR1 and CDR2 from the germline V gene are SGHNT and YENEEA. The V and J ends lost 2 bases and 5 bases, in that order; junction bases with no gene match: 4. CDR3 coding DNA: TGTGCCAGCAGCTTAACTAGCGGGAGGGCCATAGATACGCAGTATTTT. Protein product: CASSLTSGRAIDTQYF.

The sample holds one count of this clone. The J gene is TRBJ1-1, the V gene TRBV19; D might be TRBD1 (6 bases). Trimming stripped 4 bases from V and 0 bases from J, with 12 bases between. The CDR3 spans 15 residues. The germline gives CDR1 LNHDA, CDR2 SQIVND (reference sequence). DNA of the CDR3: TGTGCCAGTAGTACCCGCGGACAGCTGAACACTGAAGCTTTCTTT. This sequence encodes CASSTRGQLNTEAFF.

V usage is TRBV5-4 and J usage is TRBJ2-2; perhaps TRBD2 as D (5 bases). Deletions cut 0 bases from V and 5 bases from J, with 5 bases between. This CDR3 comprises 13 residues. CDR1 SGHNT and CDR2 YYREEE come from the germline V gene (reference sequence). The CDR3 DNA reads as TGTGCCAGCAGCTTGGGCGGGACCGGGGAGCTGTTTTTT. Its protein product is CASSLGGTGELFF.

Worth noting for this clone: Other DNA sequences within the sample encode an identical CDR3. This chain connects TRBV11-2 to TRBJ2-1; 11 bases are a match to TRBD2. CDR3 length equals 14 residues. The ends lost 2 bases at V and 6 bases at J; junction bases unmatched: 0. Per germline, CDR1 SGHAT and CDR2 FQNNGV. CDR3 protein: CASSLTSGSNEQFF. DNA of the CDR3: TGTGCCAGCAGCTTAACTAGCGGGAGCAATGAGCAGTTCTTC.